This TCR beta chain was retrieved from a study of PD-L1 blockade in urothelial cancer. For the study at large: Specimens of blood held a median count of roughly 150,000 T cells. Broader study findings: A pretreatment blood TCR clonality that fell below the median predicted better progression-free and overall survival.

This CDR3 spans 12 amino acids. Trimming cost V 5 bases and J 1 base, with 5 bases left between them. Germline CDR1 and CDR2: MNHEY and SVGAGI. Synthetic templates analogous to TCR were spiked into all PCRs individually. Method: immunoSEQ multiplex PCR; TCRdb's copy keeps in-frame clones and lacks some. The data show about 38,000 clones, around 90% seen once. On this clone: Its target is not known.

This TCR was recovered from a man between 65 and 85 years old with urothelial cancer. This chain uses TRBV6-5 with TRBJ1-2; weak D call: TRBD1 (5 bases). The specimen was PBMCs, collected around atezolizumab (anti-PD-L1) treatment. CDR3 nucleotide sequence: TGTGCCAGCAGTGACAGTAACTATGGCTACACCTTC. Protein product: CASSDSNYGYTF.